The entry below describes one TCR beta chain. The source of the sample is a study of blood T cell repertoires in COVID-19. Study in general: Both acute and convalescent COVID-19 samples were obtained from the United States, Italy and Spain. The cDNA or gDNA used as material had been derived from T cells, B-cell-depleted T cells, or PBMCs.

Germline-derived CDR1 and CDR2 are MGHDK and SYGVNS. This CDR3 has 16 residues. The V gene lost 1 base and the J gene lost 0 bases, with 12 bases spanning the gap. How the authors handled the data: Cell counts per sample came from amplifying reference gene primers. The method was immunoSEQ multiplex PCR; TCRdb's version includes in-frame clones alone and lacks a portion of them. V, J and clone size derive from that table, while D and trimming were established from the DNA sequence. The sample consists of about 380,000 clones, around 89% of them appearing once. Recovered Cohort 3 donors showed two negative PCRs, clearance, or symptom resolution.

The chain is built from TRBV25-1 and TRBJ2-5, with a weak D call TRBD1 (5 bases). Sequencing was carried out using PBMCs or T cells enriched from blood (not recorded which). This receptor was taken from a woman in her late teens or twenties who had recovered from COVID-19. DNA of the CDR3: TGTGCCAGCAGTGAATGGGGCTTGGTGCACCAAGAGACCCAGTACTTC. Its protein is CASSEWGLVHQETQYF.